This T cell receptor beta chain was found in a study of identical twins listed by TCRdb under 2016. Study-wide context: The study deep-sequenced TCR alpha and beta repertoires from monozygotic twins, unrelated adults of various ages and cord blood to test whether fetal clonotypes persist. Replicate twin experiments were performed at different times using different library preparation protocols to rule out contamination.

The CDR1 and CDR2 encoded by the germline V gene (reference sequence) are SEHNR and FQNEAQ. The CDR3 starts with the cysteine, ends with the phenylalanine, and has 17 residues. The kept DNA is CDR3 alone, 51 bases in frame from the first base. The full study reports these points: Invariant T cells such as MAIT and iNKT could partly confound zero-insertion analyses, though diverse VJ usage argued against this for most clonotypes. Abundant cord blood beta clonotypes carried fewer insertions; young adult naive repertoires showed a weaker similar trend, while memory repertoires showed none. Compared with coincidental sharing between unrelated individuals, out-of-frame TCR alpha sequences shared between twins showed an excess of sequences with low generation probability. Recombination models systematically underestimated out-of-frame TCR alpha sharing in monozygotic twins but agreed with sharing between unrelated individuals. Because the same donors could not be followed over many years, the conclusions relied on cross-sectional statistical analysis. Excess twin sharing in beta out-of-frame sequences was weaker because fewer shared sequences lowered the signal-to-noise ratio.

Libraries were prepared through 5' RACE. Instrument on record: Illumina HiSeq 2000. A universal primer binding site was added through template switching, and the final cDNA carried a unique molecular identifier so that TCR cDNA molecules could be counted accurately. Specific primers in the conserved constant-segment region were used to synthesize first-strand cDNA for the TCR alpha and beta chains. Each cDNA library was double barcoded, with a SMART-Mk sample barcode plus Illumina barcodes, to control for contamination. TruSeq adapter sequences along with Illumina sample barcodes were introduced in two successive PCR steps. Sequencing of the TCR alpha and beta cDNA libraries was done on the Illumina HiSeq platform using custom primers. Per the authors' processing: MiGEC processed the raw reads to extract unique molecular identifiers, while MiXCR was used to determine the CDR3 positions. Recombination models were inferred per individual with the repgenHMM and IGoR tools using an EM algorithm. Shared clonotypes were analyzed with the tcR package in R, and sharing was normalized by the product of cloneset sizes. To study raw recombination free of thymic and clonal selection effects, out-of-frame nonproductive sequences were analyzed. Through fastp at Q25 and MiXCR, TCRdb rebuilt clones from the public reads, retaining in-frame beta chains. For every CDR3 protein sequence, its rows merge into one entry that carries the most common genes and DNA. The V and J calls were determined by TCRdb, not by the authors. For this sample the table gives 1.5 million to 2 million distinct CDR3 sequences, of which around 33% were detected only once. Over 0.25% of the sample is taken by the ten largest.

Every donor in the study was a healthy Caucasian. For this clonotype: Its antigen specificity is not known. Base-call qualities are not available, and no considerably larger clone is one nucleotide away.

This receptor was taken from a newborn girl in good health. The sequencing input was cord blood. The chain uses TRBV7-9 and TRBJ2-7; 8 bases in the middle match TRBD1. Near its end, the DNA agrees better with TRBJ2-5, so the J call may be wrong. The CDR3 is CASSFLIGDRGEETQYF. The DNA reads TGTGCCAGCAGCTTTCTCATAGGCGACAGGGGTGAGGAGACCCAGTACTTC.